The 7 T cell receptor beta chains in this list originate from one sample, sequenced in a study of cytomegalovirus exposure and HLA in healthy donors. Generated by immunoSEQ multiplex PCR, the TCRdb table keeps only in-frame clones and is missing some. The profile shows 75,000 to 85,000 clones, about nine tenths of them singletons. Sequencing input: PBMCs. The receptors were sampled from a man aged 30-40 years in good health and CMV-seronegative.

In this sample, this clone turned up once. The chain combines TRBV14 with TRBJ2-7; a possible D gene is TRBD1 (6 bases). This CDR3 comprises 13 residues. The germline CDR1 and CDR2 sequences are SGHDN and FVKESK. Trimming took off 3 bases at V and 6 bases at J, with 12 bases between the two ends. The CDR3 DNA is TGTGCCAGCAGCCAGAACAGGGTTCTCGAGCAGTACTTC. Protein: CASSQNRVLEQYF.

Only one count was recorded for this clone. The chain links TRBV30 to TRBJ2-7; the match to TRBD2 covers 8 bases. Germline V gene lookup returns CDR1 GTSNPN and CDR2 SVGIG (reference sequence). This CDR3 region has 14 residues. V lost 4 bases to trimming and J lost 5 bases; unmatched junction nucleotides: 10. The CDR3: CAWNNVGRAHEQYF. The CDR3 DNA is TGTGCCTGGAATAATGTCGGGAGGGCCCACGAGCAGTACTTC.

The chain links TRBV6-1 to TRBJ2-7; TRBD2 matches 9 bases. V shed 3 bases, J shed 6 bases, and the junction held 9 bases outside the gene matches. This CDR3 has 15 residues. Germline V gene sequence: CDR1 MNHNS, CDR2 SASEGT. As DNA, the CDR3 is TGTGCCAGCAGTGAGGATTTTAGCGGGAGCTCCGAGCAGTACTTC. The encoded protein is CASSEDFSGSSEQYF.

This sequence joins TRBV11-3 and TRBJ2-5; 8 positions agree with TRBD1. The germline gives CDR1 SGHNT, CDR2 YENEEA. V shed 5 bases and J 4 bases; nucleotides not matched to a gene: 15. The CDR3 is 17 residues long. In DNA, the CDR3 is TGTGCCAGCAGCAGGGCCGGGACAGGAAAGTTACGAGAGACCCAGTACTTC. This gives the protein CASSRAGTGKLRETQYF.

The chain links TRBV14 to TRBJ1-2; TRBD1 agrees at 12 bases. CDR1 and CDR2 from the germline V gene are SGHDN and FVKESK. CDR3 length: 16 residues. With 3 bases clipped from V and 7 bases from J, the junction kept 9 bases outside the gene matches. The CDR3 here is CASSQQPGQGAGGYTF. The CDR3, as DNA: TGTGCCAGCAGCCAGCAGCCGGGACAGGGGGCTGGTGGCTACACCTTC.

The table lists this clone with a count of one. The V call is TRBV5-5, the J call TRBJ2-5; 8 nucleotides agree with TRBD1. The CDR3 is made up of 14 amino acids. Trimming cost V 4 bases and J 4 bases; bases outside gene matches: 6. Per germline, CDR1 SGHKS and CDR2 YYEKEE (reference sequence). The CDR3 DNA is TGTGCCAGCAGCCGAGGACAGGGTATAGAGACCCAGTACTTC. It is translated as CASSRGQGIETQYF.

This chain connects TRBV7-9 to TRBJ2-1; 9 bases are a match to TRBD2. Germline CDR1 reads SEHNR; CDR2 reads FQNEAQ (reference sequence). This CDR3 contains 14 residues. Trimming at V came to 4 bases and at J to 9 bases, leaving 7 bases not matched to a gene. This CDR3 reads CASSSHSGSVEQFF. CDR3 DNA: TGTGCCAGCAGCTCCCATAGCGGGAGCGTTGAGCAGTTCTTC.